These 12 T cell receptor beta chains were sequenced from one sample in a study of T cell repertoires in cytomegalovirus infection. TCRdb fed the reads into MiXCR, producing one record per CDR3 protein. The sample comprises some 800,000 distinct CDR3 sequences, roughly 28% of which are singletons, and roughly 13% rests with the top ten. No antigen has been identified for these receptors. The sequences come from cultured CD8+ T cells from PBMCs, collected from culture after CMV antigen stimulation. These receptors came from a human donor in good health (CMV status not recorded). Some clones in this sample may be carry-over from other donors' samples.

The chain carries TRBV12-3 or TRBV12-4 and TRBJ2-2, with 9 bases that match TRBD2. Trimming at V came to 3 bases and at J to 5 bases, leaving 4 bases not matched to a gene. The CDR3 contains 15 residues. The CDR3 region is CASSLGGGGTGELFF. Here the CDR3 DNA reads TGTGCCAGCAGTTTGGGCGGGGGGGGAACCGGGGAGCTGTTTTTT.

This clonotype was seen a handful of times. V gene TRBV6-1 combines with J gene TRBJ1-1, with D perhaps matching TRBD1 (6 bases). Germline V gene lookup returns CDR1 MNHNS and CDR2 SASEGT. The V end lost 10 bases, the J end lost 4 bases, and 13 bases lay between the germline ends. The CDR3 covers 12 residues. CDR3 nucleotide sequence: TGTGCCATCCAGGGGAGCCTCACTGAAGCTTTCTTT. This encodes CAIQGSLTEAFF.

The chain carries TRBV2 and TRBJ1-2; 7 bases map to TRBD1. The V and J ends lost 3 bases and 2 bases, in that order; junction bases with no gene match: 12. This CDR3 has 17 amino acids. The germline CDR1 and CDR2 sequences are SNHLY and FYNNEI. CDR3 nucleotides: TGTGCCAGCAGTGACCTTGGGACAGCGGGCCCCAACTATGGCTACACCTTC. Its protein product is CASSDLGTAGPNYGYTF.

V gene TRBV20-1 combines with J gene TRBJ1-2, with TRBD1 as a possible D gene (5 bases). The V gene's germline CDR1 is DFQATT and CDR2 SNEGSKA (reference sequence). Trimming took off 0 bases at V and 4 bases at J, with 18 bases between the two ends. This CDR3 is 16 amino acids long. In nucleotides, the CDR3 is TGCAGTGCTAGAGACCCCTATCTCAGGGCAGTCTATGGCTACACCTTC. It encodes CSARDPYLRAVYGYTF.

This clonotype turned up a few times. This chain links TRBV12-3 or TRBV12-4 with TRBJ1-5; no clear D gene. Trimming took 3 bases from V and 11 from J, leaving 17 bases between them. This CDR3 is built from 14 residues. CDR3 sequence reads: CASSLEGSLQAQHF. The CDR3, as DNA: TGTGCCAGCAGTTTGGAAGGTTCTCTGCAGGCCCAGCATTTT.

This clonotype was counted a few times. The chain combines TRBV6-1 with TRBJ2-7; 8 bases align to TRBD1. Germline V gene sequence: CDR1 MNHNS, CDR2 SASEGT. V trimming: 2 bases; J trimming: 2 bases; junction bases outside the gene matches: 5. The length of the CDR3 is 15 residues. The CDR3 sequence: CASSESPQGAYEQYF. The CDR3, as DNA: TGTGCCAGCAGTGAATCCCCACAGGGGGCCTACGAGCAGTACTTC.

This clonotype was counted a few times. The chain combines TRBV7-9 with TRBJ2-1, with TRBD2 as a possible D gene (7 bases). This CDR3 is 15 amino acids long. Looked up from germline, CDR1 is SEHNR and CDR2 is FQNEAQ (reference sequence). Trimming took off 5 bases at V and 8 bases at J, with 19 bases between the two ends. The CDR3 nucleotides are TGTGCCAGCAGCCCCCGGACGGGGGGCTGGGATGAGCAGTTCTTC. Translated, it gives CASSPRTGGWDEQFF. The entire variable domain, with the rest obtained from reference TRBV7-9 and TRBJ2-1, is as follows: DTGVSQNPRHKITKRGQNVTFRCDPISEHNRLYWYRQTLGQGPEFLTYFQNEAQLEKSRLLSDRFSAERPKGSFSTLEIQRTEQGDSAMYLCASSPRTGGWDEQFFGPGTRLTVL.

The chain has TRBV11-3 and TRBJ1-1; 9 nucleotides line up with TRBD1. With V trimmed by 5 bases and J by 0 bases, 10 bases remained unmatched. The CDR3 has 17 amino acids. Germline values: CDR1 SGHNT, CDR2 YENEEA. The CDR3 is CASSRRTGAIMNTEAFF. The DNA of the CDR3 is TGTGCCAGCAGCCGACGGACAGGGGCTATTATGAACACTGAAGCTTTCTTT. Supplemented by reference TRBV11-3 and TRBJ1-1, the full variable domain reads EAGVVQSPRYKIIEKKQPVAFWCNPISGHNTLYWYLQNLGQGPELLIRYENEEAVDDSQLPKDRFSAERLKGVDSTLKIQPAELGDSAVYLCASSRRTGAIMNTEAFFGQGTRLTVV.

The chain is built from TRBV28 and TRBJ2-7, with D unresolved. The CDR3 spans 13 residues. Trimming took off 5 bases at V and 1 base at J, with 9 bases between the two ends. The V gene's germline CDR1 is MDHEN and CDR2 SYDVKM. CDR3 bases: TGTGCCAGCAGTCAAGCTTCTTCCTACGAGCAGTACGTC. Its protein is CASSQASSYEQYV.

In its sample, this clonotype was seen a few times. The chain links TRBV19 to TRBJ1-1; 7 positions agree with TRBD1. The V segment lost 8 bases and the J segment 0 bases; nucleotides outside the gene matches: 9. CDR3 size: 15 residues. Per the germline V gene, CDR1 is LNHDA and CDR2 is SQIVND (reference sequence). The CDR3 nucleotides read TGTGCCAGTGCACAGGGGTTAGGTTTGAACACTGAAGCTTTCTTT. Amino acid sequence: CASAQGLGLNTEAFF.

This clonotype was detected once. V and J are TRBV7-8 and TRBJ2-5, with TRBD2 matching over 7 bases. Per the germline V gene, CDR1 is SGHVS and CDR2 is FQNEAQ. V shed 3 bases, J shed 5 bases, and the junction held 6 bases outside the gene matches. The CDR3 consists of 14 residues. This CDR3 reads CASSFGEGSETQYF. Here the CDR3 DNA reads TGTGCCAGCAGCTTCGGGGAGGGAAGTGAGACCCAGTACTTC.

This clonotype was seen only a few times. The V gene is TRBV4-2, the J gene TRBJ2-3, with a weak D call TRBD2 (5 bases). CDR1 and CDR2 from the germline V gene are LGHNA and YNFKEQ. Trimming shortened V by 4 bases and J by 0 bases, and 11 bases separated the two germline ends. This CDR3 is built from 15 residues. The CDR3 region is CASSRAVASTDTQYF. In nucleotides, the CDR3 is TGTGCCAGCAGCCGAGCGGTGGCTAGCACAGATACGCAGTATTTT.